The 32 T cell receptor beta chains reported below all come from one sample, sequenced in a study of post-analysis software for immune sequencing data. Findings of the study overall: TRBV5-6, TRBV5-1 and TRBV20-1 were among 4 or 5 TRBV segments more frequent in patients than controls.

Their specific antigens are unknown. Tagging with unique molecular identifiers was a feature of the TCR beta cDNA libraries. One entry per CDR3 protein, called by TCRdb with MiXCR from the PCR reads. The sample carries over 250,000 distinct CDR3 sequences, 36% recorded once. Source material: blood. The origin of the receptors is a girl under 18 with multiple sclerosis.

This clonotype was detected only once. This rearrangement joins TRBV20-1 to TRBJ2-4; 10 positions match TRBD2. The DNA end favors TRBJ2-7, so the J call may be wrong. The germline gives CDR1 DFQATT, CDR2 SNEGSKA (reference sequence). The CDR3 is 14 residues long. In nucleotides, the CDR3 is TGCAGTGCCAGTAGCGGGAGGATCTCCTACGAGCAGTACTTC. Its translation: CSASSGRISYEQYF.

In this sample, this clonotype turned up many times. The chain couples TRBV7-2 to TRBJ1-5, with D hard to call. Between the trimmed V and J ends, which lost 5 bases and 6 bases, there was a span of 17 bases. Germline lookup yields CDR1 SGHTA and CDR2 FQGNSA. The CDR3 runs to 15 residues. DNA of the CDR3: TGTGCCAGCAGCCCACGGGCCGGGTCAGGTCAGCCCCAGCATTTT. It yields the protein CASSPRAGSGQPQHF.

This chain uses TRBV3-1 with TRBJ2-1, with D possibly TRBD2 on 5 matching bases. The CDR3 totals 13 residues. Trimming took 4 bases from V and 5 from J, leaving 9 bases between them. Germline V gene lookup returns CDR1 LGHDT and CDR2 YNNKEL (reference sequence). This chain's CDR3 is CASSRGLNNEQFF. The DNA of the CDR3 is TGTGCCAGCAGCCGAGGGCTAAACAATGAGCAGTTCTTC.

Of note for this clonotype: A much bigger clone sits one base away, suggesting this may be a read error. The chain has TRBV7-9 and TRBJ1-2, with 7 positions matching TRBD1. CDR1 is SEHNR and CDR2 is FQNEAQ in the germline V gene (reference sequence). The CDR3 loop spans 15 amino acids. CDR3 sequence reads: CAGSTDGQVVYGYTF. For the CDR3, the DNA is TGTGCCGGCAGCACCGATGGACAGGTCGTCTATGGCTACACCTTC.

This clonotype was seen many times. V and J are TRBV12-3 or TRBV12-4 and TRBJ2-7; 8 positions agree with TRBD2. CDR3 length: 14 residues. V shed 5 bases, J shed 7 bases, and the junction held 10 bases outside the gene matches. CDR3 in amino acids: CASSETGGAGEQYF. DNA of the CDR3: TGTGCCAGCAGTGAAACGGGAGGGGCTGGTGAGCAGTACTTC.

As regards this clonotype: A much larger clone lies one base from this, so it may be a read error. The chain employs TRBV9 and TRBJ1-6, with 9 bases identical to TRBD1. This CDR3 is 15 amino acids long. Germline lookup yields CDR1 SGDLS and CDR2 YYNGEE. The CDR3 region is CVSSASGTGNSPLHF. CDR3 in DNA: TGTGTCAGCAGTGCCTCCGGGACAGGGAATTCACCCCTCCACTTT.

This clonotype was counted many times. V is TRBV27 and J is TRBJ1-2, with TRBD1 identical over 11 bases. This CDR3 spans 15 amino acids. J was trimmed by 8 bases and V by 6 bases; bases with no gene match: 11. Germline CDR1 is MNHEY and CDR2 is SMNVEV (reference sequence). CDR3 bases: TGTGCCAGCAGAAGCTTGGGACAGGGGGTAGGAGGCTACACCTTC. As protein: CASRSLGQGVGGYTF.

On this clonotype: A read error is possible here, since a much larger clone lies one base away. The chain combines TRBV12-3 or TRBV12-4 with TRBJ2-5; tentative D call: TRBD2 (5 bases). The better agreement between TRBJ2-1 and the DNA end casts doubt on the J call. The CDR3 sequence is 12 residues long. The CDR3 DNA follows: TGTGCCAGCAGCGGGATCCAGGAGACCCAGTTCTTC. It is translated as CASSGIQETQFF.

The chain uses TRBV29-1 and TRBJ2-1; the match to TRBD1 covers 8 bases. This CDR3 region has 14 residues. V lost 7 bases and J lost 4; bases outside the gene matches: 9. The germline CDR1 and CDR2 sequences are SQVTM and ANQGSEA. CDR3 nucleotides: TGCAGCGCCTCCGGGACAGGTCCTTACAATGAGCAGTTCTTC. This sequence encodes CSASGTGPYNEQFF.

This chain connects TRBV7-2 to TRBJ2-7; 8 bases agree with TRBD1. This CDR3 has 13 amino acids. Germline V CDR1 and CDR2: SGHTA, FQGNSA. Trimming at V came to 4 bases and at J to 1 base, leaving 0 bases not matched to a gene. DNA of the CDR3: TGTGCCAGCAGCTGGGACAGGTCCTACGAGCAGTACTTC. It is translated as CASSWDRSYEQYF.

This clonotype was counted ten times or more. The DNA for the CDR3 is TGTGCCAGCAGCGGACAGGGGTACAATGAGCAGTTCTTC. Its protein is CASSGQGYNEQFF. This chain connects TRBV12-3 or TRBV12-4 to TRBJ2-1; TRBD1 agrees at 9 bases. The CDR3 runs to 13 residues. V lost 6 bases to trimming and J lost 4 bases; unmatched junction nucleotides: 1.

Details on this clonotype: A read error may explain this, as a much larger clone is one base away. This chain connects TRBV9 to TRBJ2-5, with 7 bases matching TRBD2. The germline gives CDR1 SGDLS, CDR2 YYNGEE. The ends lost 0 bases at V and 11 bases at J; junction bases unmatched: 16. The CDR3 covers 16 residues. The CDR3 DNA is TGTGCCAGCAGCGTAGGCGGGAGAGCAATCTACAATGAGCAGTACTTC. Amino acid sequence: CASSVGGRAIYNEQYF.

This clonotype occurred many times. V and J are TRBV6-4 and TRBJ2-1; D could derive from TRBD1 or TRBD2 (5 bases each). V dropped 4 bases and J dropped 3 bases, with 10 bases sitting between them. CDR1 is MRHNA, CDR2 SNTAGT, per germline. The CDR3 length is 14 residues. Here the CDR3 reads CASSAGPFYNEQFF. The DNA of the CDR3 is TGTGCCAGCAGTGCGGGGCCGTTCTACAATGAGCAGTTCTTC.

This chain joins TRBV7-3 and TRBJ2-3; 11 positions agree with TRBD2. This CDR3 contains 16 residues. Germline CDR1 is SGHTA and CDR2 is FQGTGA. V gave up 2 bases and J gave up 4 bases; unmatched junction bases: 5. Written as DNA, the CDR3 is TGTGCCAGCAGCTTAGGCGCTAGCGGGGGGTCAGATACGCAGTATTTT. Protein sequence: CASSLGASGGSDTQYF.

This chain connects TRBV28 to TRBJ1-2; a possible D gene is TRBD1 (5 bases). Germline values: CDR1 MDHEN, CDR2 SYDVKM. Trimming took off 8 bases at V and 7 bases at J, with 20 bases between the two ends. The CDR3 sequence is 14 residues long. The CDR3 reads CASGAPKGTTGYTF. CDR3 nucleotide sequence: TGTGCCAGCGGGGCACCCAAAGGGACTACTGGCTACACCTTC.

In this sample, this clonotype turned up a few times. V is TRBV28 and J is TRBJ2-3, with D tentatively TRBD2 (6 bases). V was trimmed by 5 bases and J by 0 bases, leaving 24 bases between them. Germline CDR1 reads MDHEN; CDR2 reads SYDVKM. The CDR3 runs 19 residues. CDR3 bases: TGTGCCAGCAGTACGACGGGAGTGAATAGCATTCTTAGCACAGATACGCAGTATTTT. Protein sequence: CASSTTGVNSILSTDTQYF.

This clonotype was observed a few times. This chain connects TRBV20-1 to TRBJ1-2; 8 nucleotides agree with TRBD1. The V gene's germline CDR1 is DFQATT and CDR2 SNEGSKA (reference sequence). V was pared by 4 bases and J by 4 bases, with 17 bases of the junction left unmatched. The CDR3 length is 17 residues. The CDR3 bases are TGCAGTGCTACTTTTGAGGACAGGGCCCTTTGGGGCTATGGCTACACCTTC. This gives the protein CSATFEDRALWGYGYTF.

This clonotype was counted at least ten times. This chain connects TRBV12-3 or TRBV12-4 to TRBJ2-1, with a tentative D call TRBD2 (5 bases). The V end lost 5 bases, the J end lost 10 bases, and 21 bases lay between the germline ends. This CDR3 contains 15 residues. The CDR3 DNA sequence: TGTGCCAGCAGTCCACCGGGATCGACTGATGGAGAGCAGTTCTTC. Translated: CASSPPGSTDGEQFF.

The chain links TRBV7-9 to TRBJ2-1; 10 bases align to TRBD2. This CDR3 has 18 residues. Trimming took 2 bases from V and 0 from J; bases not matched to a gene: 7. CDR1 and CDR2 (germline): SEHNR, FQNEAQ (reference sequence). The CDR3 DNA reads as TGTGCCAGCAGCTTACCACTAGCGGGGCGTAGCTCCTACAATGAGCAGTTCTTC. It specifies CASSLPLAGRSSYNEQFF.

The CDR3: CASSLWGQPTDTQYF. CDR3 DNA: TGCGCCAGCAGCTTGTGGGGTCAGCCCACAGATACGCAGTATTTT. The chain combines TRBV5-1 with TRBJ2-3, with no clear D. Germline loops: CDR1 SGHRS, CDR2 YFSETQ. The CDR3 totals 15 residues. The V gene lost 1 base and the J gene lost 2 bases, with 11 bases spanning the gap. Drawing the rest from reference TRBV5-1 and TRBJ2-3, the complete variable domain is KAGVTQTPRYLIKTRGQQVTLSCSPISGHRSVSWYQQTPGQGLQFLFEYFSETQRNKGNFPGRFSGRQFSNSRSEMNVSTLELGDSALYLCASSLWGQPTDTQYFGPGTRLTVL.

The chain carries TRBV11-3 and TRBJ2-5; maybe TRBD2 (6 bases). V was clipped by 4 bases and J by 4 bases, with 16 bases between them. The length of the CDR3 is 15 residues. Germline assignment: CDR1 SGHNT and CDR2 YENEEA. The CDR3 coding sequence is TGTGCCAGCAGCTCAGGTCGGGACTCACGAGAGACCCAGTACTTC. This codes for CASSSGRDSRETQYF. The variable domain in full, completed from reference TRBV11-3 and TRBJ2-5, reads EAGVVQSPRYKIIEKKQPVAFWCNPISGHNTLYWYLQNLGQGPELLIRYENEEAVDDSQLPKDRFSAERLKGVDSTLKIQPAELGDSAVYLCASSSGRDSRETQYFGPGTRLLVL.

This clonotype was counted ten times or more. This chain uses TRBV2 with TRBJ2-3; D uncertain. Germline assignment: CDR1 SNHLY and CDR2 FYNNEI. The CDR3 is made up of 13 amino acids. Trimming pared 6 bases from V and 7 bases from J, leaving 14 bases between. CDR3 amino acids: CASRSDQQNTQYF. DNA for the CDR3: TGTGCCAGCAGGTCGGACCAGCAGAATACGCAGTATTTT. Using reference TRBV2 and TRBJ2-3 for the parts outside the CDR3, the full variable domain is EPEVTQTPSHQVTQMGQEVILRCVPISNHLYFYWYRQILGQKVEFLVSFYNNEISEKSEIFDDQFSVERPDGSNFTLKIRSTKLEDSAMYFCASRSDQQNTQYFGPGTRLTVL.

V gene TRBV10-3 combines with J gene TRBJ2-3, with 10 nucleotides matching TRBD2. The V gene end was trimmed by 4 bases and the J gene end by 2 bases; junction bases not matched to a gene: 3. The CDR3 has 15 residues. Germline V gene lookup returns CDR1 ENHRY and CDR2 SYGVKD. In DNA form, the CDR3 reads TGTGCCATCAGTGCCGGACTAGCGGACACAGATACGCAGTATTTT. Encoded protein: CAISAGLADTDTQYF.

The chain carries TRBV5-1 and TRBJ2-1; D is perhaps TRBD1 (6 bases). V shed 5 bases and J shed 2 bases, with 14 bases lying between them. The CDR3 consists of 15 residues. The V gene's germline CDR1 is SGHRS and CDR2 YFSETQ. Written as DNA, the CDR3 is TGCGCCAGCAGACCCCGGGACACCACCTACAATGAGCAGTTCTTC. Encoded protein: CASRPRDTTYNEQFF.

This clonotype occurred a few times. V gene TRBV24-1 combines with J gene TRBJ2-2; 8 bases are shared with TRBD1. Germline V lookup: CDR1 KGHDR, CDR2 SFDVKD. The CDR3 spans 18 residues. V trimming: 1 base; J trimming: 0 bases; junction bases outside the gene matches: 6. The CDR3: CATSDLTGGRANTGELFF. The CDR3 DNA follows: TGTGCCACCAGTGATTTAACAGGGGGTCGGGCGAACACCGGGGAGCTGTTTTTT.

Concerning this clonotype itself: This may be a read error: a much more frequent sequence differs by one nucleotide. CDR3 DNA sequence: TGTGCCAGCAGTTCCGGGACGCTGGCGACCTACGAGCAGTACTTC. Amino acids: CASSSGTLATYEQYF. The chain recombines TRBV28 with TRBJ2-7, with D possibly being TRBD1 or TRBD2 (5 bases each). V lost 4 bases and J 2 bases, leaving 15 bases between the germline ends. Per the germline V gene, CDR1 is MDHEN and CDR2 is SYDVKM. This CDR3 spans 15 amino acids. The variable domain in full, completed from reference TRBV28 and TRBJ2-7, reads DVKVTQSSRYLVKRTGEKVFLECVQDMDHENMFWYRQDPGLGLRLIYFSYDVKMKEKGDIPEGYSVSREKKERFSLILESASTNQTSMYLCASSSGTLATYEQYFGPGTRLTVT.

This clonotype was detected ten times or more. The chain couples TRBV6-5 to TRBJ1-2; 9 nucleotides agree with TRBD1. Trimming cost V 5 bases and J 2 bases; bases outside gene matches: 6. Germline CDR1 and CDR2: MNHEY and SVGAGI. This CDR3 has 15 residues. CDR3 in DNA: TGTGCCAGCAGTGCGTACAGGGGGCTGAACTATGGCTACACCTTC. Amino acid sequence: CASSAYRGLNYGYTF.

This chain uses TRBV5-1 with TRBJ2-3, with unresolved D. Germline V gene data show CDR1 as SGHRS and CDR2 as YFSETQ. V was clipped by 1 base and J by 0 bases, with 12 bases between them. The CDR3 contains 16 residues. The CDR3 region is CASSLSATSSTDTQYF. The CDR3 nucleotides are TGCGCCAGCAGCTTGTCGGCGACGTCTAGCACAGATACGCAGTATTTT.

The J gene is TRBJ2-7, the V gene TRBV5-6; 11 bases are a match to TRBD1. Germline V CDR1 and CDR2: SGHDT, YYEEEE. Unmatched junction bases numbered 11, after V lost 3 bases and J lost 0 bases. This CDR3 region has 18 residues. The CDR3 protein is CASSSGDRGFTGSYEQYF. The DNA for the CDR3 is TGTGCCAGCAGCTCCGGGGACAGGGGGTTCACTGGCTCCTACGAGCAGTACTTC.

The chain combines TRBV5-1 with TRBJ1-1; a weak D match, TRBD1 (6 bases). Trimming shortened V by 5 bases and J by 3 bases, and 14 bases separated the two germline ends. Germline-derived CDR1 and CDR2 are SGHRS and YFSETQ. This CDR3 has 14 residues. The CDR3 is CASRLTGRDTEAFF. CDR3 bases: TGCGCCAGCAGGTTAACAGGGAGGGACACTGAAGCTTTCTTT.

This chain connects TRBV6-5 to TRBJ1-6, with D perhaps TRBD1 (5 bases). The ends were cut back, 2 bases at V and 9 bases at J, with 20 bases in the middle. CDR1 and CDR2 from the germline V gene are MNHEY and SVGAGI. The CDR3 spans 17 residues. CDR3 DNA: TGTGCCAGCAGTTACGAGTTTACGGGACTTGGAGGTTCACCCCTCCACTTT. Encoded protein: CASSYEFTGLGGSPLHF.

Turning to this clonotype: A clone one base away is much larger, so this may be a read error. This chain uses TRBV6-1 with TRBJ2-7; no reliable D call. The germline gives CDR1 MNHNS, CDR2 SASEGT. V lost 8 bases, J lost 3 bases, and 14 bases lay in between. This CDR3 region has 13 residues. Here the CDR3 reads CASAETPSYEQYF. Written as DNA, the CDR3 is TGTGCCAGCGCTGAGACTCCGAGCTACGAGCAGTACTTC.